This is a list of T cell receptor beta chains from one sample in a study of CD4+ T cells in melanoma. Data came from immunoSEQ multiplex PCR; TCRdb stores just in-frame clones and leaves some out. The sample yields more than 8,500 clones, 69% seen once. What was sequenced was peripheral blood. These receptors all come from a human donor with melanoma. CDR3s include the opening cysteine and the closing phenylalanine or tryptophan. A D gene is named only where the DNA matches it firmly. Clone sizes are given selectively: once, few, many, or a class where the clone is expanded.

v_call,clone_size,cdr3_length,d_call,j_call,cdr3_nt,cdr3_aa
TRBV7-8,medium-sized,15,.,TRBJ2-5,TGTGCCAGCAGCTTAGTGCTGGGGAACAAAGAGACCCAGTACTTC,CASSLVLGNKETQYF
TRBV13,.,13,.,TRBJ2-5,TGTGCCAGCAGCTTTGAAAGGGGGGAGACCCAGTACTTC,CASSFERGETQYF
TRBV11-2,few,13,TRBD1,TRBJ1-2,TGTGCCAGCAGCTTGGGGACAGGGAGTGGCTACACCTTC,CASSLGTGSGYTF
TRBV6-6,.,14,.,TRBJ1-2,TGTGCCAGCAGTTACTCAACAGGGTTTGATGGCTACACCTTC,CASSYSTGFDGYTF
TRBV13,.,17,TRBD2,TRBJ2-3,TGTGCCAGCAGCCCCGGGACTAGCGGGAGCCGGGGGGATACGCAGTATTTT,CASSPGTSGSRGDTQYF
TRBV7-9,medium-sized,15,TRBD1,TRBJ2-7,TGTGCCAGCAGCCCAAGGGACAGGGGGACCTACGAGCAGTACTTC,CASSPRDRGTYEQYF
TRBV7-9,.,14,.,TRBJ2-4,TGTGCCAGCAGCCAGGGACTAGCCAAAAACATTCAGTACTTC,CASSQGLAKNIQYF
TRBV19,.,17,.,TRBJ2-3,TGTGCCAGTAGTATTCTCAGCCTATCGTCGAGCACAGATACGCAGTATTTT,CASSILSLSSSTDTQYF
TRBV4-3,.,15,.,TRBJ1-2,TGCGCCAGCAGCCTCGACAGAACCGCCAACTATGGCTACACCTTC,CASSLDRTANYGYTF
TRBV28,.,13,.,TRBJ2-7,TGTGCCAGCAGTTCTGTAGGACAGTACGAGCAGTACTTC,CASSSVGQYEQYF
TRBV11-3,.,13,.,TRBJ2-2,TGTGCCAGCAGCTTATCGCGAACCGGGGAGCTGTTTTTT,CASSLSRTGELFF
TRBV9,.,15,TRBD1,TRBJ1-3,TGTGCCAGCAGCGCTGACCAGGGGGCGGGAAACACCATATATTTT,CASSADQGAGNTIYF
TRBV29-1,few,13,TRBD1,TRBJ1-1,TGCAGCGTTGGAGACAGGGGAGACACTGAAGCTTTCTTT,CSVGDRGDTEAFF
TRBV19,.,14,TRBD1,TRBJ1-2,TGTGCCACTCGCCGGGACAGTCACAACTATGGCTACACCTTC,CATRRDSHNYGYTF
TRBV9,.,15,TRBD1,TRBJ1-3,TGTGCCAGCAGCCTTACAGGGGGCTCTGGAAACACCATATATTTT,CASSLTGGSGNTIYF
TRBV5-1,.,16,.,TRBJ2-1,TGCGCCAGCAGCTTGGTGGTCGCGGGGGGTACAGGGGCGCAGTTCTTC,CASSLVVAGGTGAQFF
TRBV7-9,.,13,.,TRBJ1-1,TGTGCCAGCAGCTTAGAAGGGAACACTGAAGCTTTCTTT,CASSLEGNTEAFF
TRBV23-1,.,15,TRBD1,TRBJ2-2,TGCGCCAGCAGAGTGGGGACAGTAGGCGTCGGGGAGCTGTTTTTT,CASRVGTVGVGELFF
TRBV7-2,few,15,TRBD2,TRBJ2-7,TGTGCCAGCAGCTTAGGCGGGGGGTTCGGGTACGAGCAGTACTTC,CASSLGGGFGYEQYF
TRBV5-1,.,13,.,TRBJ2-7,TGCGCCAGCAAGGCCGATAGCTCCTACGAGCAGTACTTC,CASKADSSYEQYF
TRBV5-1,.,13,.,TRBJ1-1,TGCGCCAGCAGCTTGGACAGTAACACTGAAGCTTTCTTT,CASSLDSNTEAFF
TRBV4-2,.,14,.,TRBJ2-2,TGTGCCAGCAGCCAAGATCAGGTTGTCGGGGAGCTGTTTTTT,CASSQDQVVGELFF